This T cell receptor (beta chain) was profiled in a study of blood T cells in healthy people across ages. Study results and limitations: Across the age range, TCR beta diversity per million T cells fell in a roughly linear way.

A J-beta primer mix and a sample-barcoded 5' primer were used in a second PCR of roughly 6 to 11 cycles. MiXCR, run by TCRdb on the 5' RACE reads, gives a single entry per CDR3 protein. Here the sample spans hundreds of thousands of distinct CDR3 sequences, 45% to 60% being singletons. Note on this clonotype: The antigen remains undetermined.

The CDR3 sequence is 15 residues long. Germline V gene data show CDR1 as MGHRA and CDR2 as YSYEKL. Material for sequencing was blood. The V and J genes are TRBV4-1 and TRBJ2-1, with D tentatively TRBD2 (5 bases). The J call is uncertain, as TRBJ2-7 better fits the DNA end. The receptor was derived from a woman of 80 years or more in good health. The CDR3 region is CASSPTEVGSYEQYF. The CDR3 coding sequence is TGCGCCAGCAGCCCGACGGAGGTGGGATCCTACGAGCAGTACTTC.